This TCR beta chain came from a study of prognosis after radiotherapy for stage I lung cancer. Across the study: It was SBRT that served as radiotherapy, in 3 to 5 fractions with a biologically effective dose of at least 100 Gy. Study-wide points: Reduced unique TCR clone counts were recorded after stereotactic body radiation therapy, with a median of around 10,000 versus 6,900.

Per germline, CDR1 SGDLS and CDR2 YYNGEE. The junction had 7 bases not matched to a gene; V was cut back by 3 bases and J by 7 bases. The CDR3 covers 16 residues. The table lists this clonotype with many counts. What it binds is not known. Using two-round multiplex PCR, the authors amplified TCR beta CDR3 from genomic DNA. For every TRBV and TRBJ gene, a specific primer was used in first-round PCR. Via MiXCR, TCRdb re-called the multiplex PCR reads, giving one row per CDR3 protein. The table shows tens of thousands of distinct CDR3 sequences, with 25% to 35% occurring only once. The authors drew approximately 6.6 milliliters of peripheral blood at each of two time points.

Here the sequenced sample was PBMCs, taken before or after stereotactic body radiation therapy (not recorded which). The chain is built from TRBV9 and TRBJ2-1, with 13 bases lining up with TRBD2. The receptor was isolated from a donor aged 50 or older with non-small cell lung cancer. CDR3 residues: CASSGGTSGAWNEQFF. The CDR3 DNA is TGTGCCAGCAGCGGGGGGACTAGCGGGGCGTGGAATGAGCAGTTCTTC.